These 15 T cell receptor beta chains came from one sample sequenced in a study of T-cell reconstitution after alpha-beta-depleted transplantation in children. Unique molecular identifiers were incorporated during preparation of the TCRbeta library. Each CDR3 protein is one row after TCRdb ran MiXCR on the PCR reads. This table has hundreds of thousands of distinct CDR3 sequences, approximately 14% appearing once. Source: PBMCs, taken before TCRalphabeta/CD19-depleted stem cell transplant. Every receptor here comes from a girl aged 2-10 years with congenital amegakaryocytic thrombocytopenia, due to receive a stem cell transplant.

The table lists this clonotype with a few counts. This chain links TRBV7-2 with TRBJ2-1, with D perhaps TRBD2 (5 bases). The ends were cut back, 4 bases at V and 7 bases at J, with 11 bases in the middle. Germline V gene lookup returns CDR1 SGHTA and CDR2 FQGNSA. The length of the CDR3 is 13 residues. In nucleotides, the CDR3 is TGTGCCAGCAGCTCAGCGCCGGGAAATGAGCAGTTCTTC. Translating gives CASSSAPGNEQFF. Based on the CDR3 plus reference TRBV7-2 and TRBJ2-1, the full variable domain is GAGVSQSPSNKVTEKGKDVELRCDPISGHTALYWYRQSLGQGLEFLIYFQGNSAPDKSGLPSDRFSAERTGGSVSTLTIQRTQQEDSAVYLCASSSAPGNEQFFGPGTRLTVL.

This clonotype turned up a few times. The chain recombines TRBV11-2 with TRBJ2-1; no clear D. Germline V gives CDR1 SGHAT, CDR2 FQNNGV. V gave up 1 base and J gave up 9 bases, with 7 bases separating them. This CDR3 is built from 12 residues. In DNA form, the CDR3 reads TGTGCCAGCAGCTTAGTTGCGAGTGAGCAGTTCTTC. Residues: CASSLVASEQFF.

The J gene is TRBJ2-4, the V gene TRBV5-1; 9 bases map to TRBD2. CDR1 is SGHRS, CDR2 YFSETQ, per germline. Trimming took 4 bases from V and 5 from J; bases not matched to a gene: 7. The length of the CDR3 is 15 residues. The CDR3 protein is CASSPYSGSQNIQYF. The CDR3 region has the DNA TGCGCCAGCAGCCCTTATAGCGGGAGCCAAAACATTCAGTACTTC.

The table lists this clonotype with many counts. The CDR3 DNA sequence: TGCAGTGCTATCCGATGGTCAGGCACAGATACGCAGTATTTT. Its protein product is CSAIRWSGTDTQYF. The V gene is TRBV20-1, the J gene TRBJ2-3; D is unclear. V was pared by 4 bases and J by 1 base, with 12 bases between. The germline V gene has CDR1 DFQATT and CDR2 SNEGSKA (reference sequence). The CDR3 sequence is 14 residues long.

Comment on this clonotype: A much larger clone sits a single nucleotide away, making a read error possible. The CDR3 DNA follows: TGTGCCAGCAGCTTTCTCGTTGATAGCAGAAACAATGAGCAGTTCTTC. Translating gives CASSFLVDSRNNEQFF. The gene calls are TRBV28 and TRBJ2-1; no firm D call. Germline V gene sequence: CDR1 MDHEN, CDR2 SYDVKM. The germline V and J ends were trimmed by 6 bases and 5 bases, with 20 bases remaining between them. This CDR3 has 16 residues.

There are a few counts of this clonotype. The V call is TRBV5-5, the J call TRBJ1-1; 7 bases map to TRBD1. J was trimmed by 4 bases and V by 0 bases; bases with no gene match: 9. Per the germline V gene, CDR1 is SGHKS and CDR2 is YYEKEE (reference sequence). The CDR3 has 16 amino acids. The CDR3 DNA reads TGTGCCAGCAGCTTGGCTGATGACAGGGACCCCACTGAAGCTTTCTTT. Translated: CASSLADDRDPTEAFF.

V and J are TRBV5-1 and TRBJ2-4, with D perhaps matching TRBD1 or TRBD2 (6 bases each). Trimming left V 4 bases short and J 7 bases short, with 18 bases between. Looked up from germline, CDR1 is SGHRS and CDR2 is YFSETQ. The CDR3 totals 15 residues. CDR3 protein: CASSPAVEGGNIQYF. Here the CDR3 DNA reads TGCGCCAGCAGCCCGGCTGTGGAGGGGGGCAACATTCAGTACTTC.

As for this clonotype: This may come from a read error, since a much larger clone is one base off. V gene TRBV29-1 combines with J gene TRBJ2-5; 7 bases fit TRBD1. Germline loops: CDR1 SQVTM, CDR2 ANQGSEA. The CDR3 consists of 12 residues. CDR3 sequence reads: CSDNRGGETRYF. The CDR3 bases are TGCAGCGACAACAGGGGCGGAGAGACCCGGTACTTC.

This clonotype showed up just a few times. The chain combines TRBV27 with TRBJ2-7; no clear D gene. Germline V gene lookup returns CDR1 MNHEY and CDR2 SMNVEV (reference sequence). Trimming cost V 6 bases and J 6 bases, with 18 bases left between them. The CDR3 loop spans 14 amino acids. The CDR3 sequence: CASSPGTAGREQYF. The CDR3 DNA follows: TGTGCCAGCAGCCCCGGTACAGCAGGTCGCGAGCAGTACTTC.

This clonotype has at least ten counts. V is TRBV29-1 and J is TRBJ2-2; D ambiguous. The V end was cut by 0 bases, the J end by 9 bases, with 8 bases between. Germline V CDR1 and CDR2: SQVTM, ANQGSEA. This CDR3 region has 12 residues. CDR3 residues: CSVEDLTRELFF. CDR3 nucleotides: TGCAGCGTTGAAGATCTAACCCGGGAGCTGTTTTTT.

Points on this clonotype: A much bigger clone sits one base away, suggesting this may be a read error. The rearrangement links TRBV25-1 to TRBJ1-4, with D unclear. The CDR3 covers 13 residues. Per germline, CDR1 MGHDK and CDR2 SYGVNS. Trimming pared 2 bases from V and 4 bases from J, leaving 5 bases between. The CDR3 loop is CASSEHVNEKLFF. The CDR3 coding sequence is TGTGCCAGCAGTGAACATGTTAATGAAAAACTGTTTTTT.

This clonotype appeared a few times. The chain joins TRBV15 to TRBJ2-7; weak D call: TRBD2 (5 bases). CDR1 and CDR2 from the germline V gene are LNHNV and YYDKDF (reference sequence). Trimming pared 1 base from V and 6 bases from J, leaving 10 bases between. This CDR3 region has 13 residues. CDR3 in amino acids: CATSRAWESEQYF. CDR3 sequence (DNA): TGTGCCACCAGCAGAGCTTGGGAGAGCGAGCAGTACTTC.

This clonotype was detected ten times or more. The V gene is TRBV4-1, the J gene TRBJ1-1; D not certain. Looked up from germline, CDR1 is MGHRA and CDR2 is YSYEKL. V lost 0 bases to trimming and J lost 1 base, with 6 bases between them. There are 14 residues in the CDR3. The CDR3 is CASSQDFRNTEAFF. In DNA form, the CDR3 reads TGCGCCAGCAGCCAAGATTTCAGGAACACTGAAGCTTTCTTT.

This clonotype was detected ten times or more. The V and J genes are TRBV30 and TRBJ2-1; maybe TRBD2 (5 bases). Looked up from germline, CDR1 is GTSNPN and CDR2 is SVGIG (reference sequence). The CDR3 has 12 residues. V gave up 2 bases and J gave up 6 bases, with 8 bases separating them. The CDR3 protein is CAWSPTINEQFF. The CDR3 DNA follows: TGTGCCTGGAGTCCGACTATCAATGAGCAGTTCTTC.

In this sample, this clonotype turned up many times. The chain carries TRBV2 and TRBJ1-2; possible D gene TRBD1, 5 bases. Germline CDR1 SNHLY, CDR2 FYNNEI. Trimming removed 1 base from V and 5 bases from J, with 8 bases in between. This CDR3 contains 13 residues. CDR3 DNA: TGTGCCAGCAGTGAAGGCCAGGGATATGGCTACACCTTC. This sequence encodes CASSEGQGYGYTF.